Each of the 27 T cell receptor beta chains below was sequenced from the same sample in a study of cytomegalovirus exposure and HLA in healthy donors. PCR involved 60 Vbeta and 13 Jbeta primers. Sequencing was performed with immunoSEQ multiplex PCR; in TCRdb, only in-frame clones are kept and a portion is missing. This repertoire shows around 62,000 clones, 65% to 85% found once; its top ten account for just under 3%. The specimen was PBMCs. The origin of the receptors is a woman aged 25-40 years in good health and CMV-seronegative.

The chain combines TRBV11-1 with TRBJ2-1; 15 nucleotides agree with TRBD2. This CDR3 has 15 amino acids. CDR1 SGHAT and CDR2 FQDESV come from the germline V gene (reference sequence). After removal of 4 bases from V and 6 bases from J, the junction contained 1 base not matched to a gene. The CDR3 nucleotides are TGTGCCAGCAGCTGGACTAGCGGGGGGGCCAATGAGCAGTTCTTC. Amino acids: CASSWTSGGANEQFF.

This clone was observed a few times. The V gene is TRBV5-1, the J gene TRBJ1-1; unclear D gene. V lost 4 bases and J 3 bases, leaving 7 bases between the germline ends. Looked up from germline, CDR1 is SGHRS and CDR2 is YFSETQ. The CDR3 totals 12 residues. The CDR3 loop is CASSLGDTEAFF. The DNA of the CDR3 is TGCGCCAGCAGCCTAGGCGACACTGAAGCTTTCTTT. The entire variable domain, with the rest obtained from reference TRBV5-1 and TRBJ1-1, is as follows: KAGVTQTPRYLIKTRGQQVTLSCSPISGHRSVSWYQQTPGQGLQFLFEYFSETQRNKGNFPGRFSGRQFSNSRSEMNVSTLELGDSALYLCASSLGDTEAFFGQGTRLTVV.

The chain carries TRBV11-3 and TRBJ1-1; 10 nucleotides match TRBD1. This CDR3 has 15 amino acids. With V trimmed by 1 base and J by 5 bases, 4 bases remained unmatched. CDR1 SGHNT and CDR2 YENEEA come from the germline V gene. CDR3 DNA sequence: TGTGCCAGCAGCTTAGGGGGACAGGGGAGAACTGAAGCTTTCTTT. This sequence encodes CASSLGGQGRTEAFF. Together with reference TRBV11-3 and TRBJ1-1, the CDR3 gives the full variable domain: EAGVVQSPRYKIIEKKQPVAFWCNPISGHNTLYWYLQNLGQGPELLIRYENEEAVDDSQLPKDRFSAERLKGVDSTLKIQPAELGDSAVYLCASSLGGQGRTEAFFGQGTRLTVV.

The J gene is TRBJ2-2, the V gene TRBV10-3; 7 bases map to TRBD2. The CDR3 covers 14 residues. Trimming took 8 bases from V and 6 from J; bases not matched to a gene: 9. The germline V gene encodes CDR1 ENHRY and CDR2 SYGVKD. CDR3 sequence: CAIQRGGVAGELFF. In DNA form, the CDR3 reads TGTGCCATCCAACGCGGGGGTGTTGCCGGGGAGCTGTTTTTT.

The rearrangement joins TRBV7-8 to TRBJ1-2; possibly TRBD1 for D (6 bases). This CDR3 contains 15 residues. V shed 0 bases and J shed 5 bases, with 13 bases lying between them. The V gene's germline CDR1 is SGHVS and CDR2 FQNEAQ. The CDR3 nucleotides read TGTGCCAGCAGCTTAGCGCGCAGGGGCGGTTATGGCTACACCTTC. Translated, it gives CASSLARRGGYGYTF.

V and J are TRBV10-2 and TRBJ2-3, with D perhaps matching TRBD1 (5 bases). Per the germline V gene, CDR1 is WSHSY and CDR2 is SAAADI. The CDR3 has 14 residues. Trimming left V 8 bases short and J 2 bases short, with 14 bases between. The DNA of the CDR3 is TGCGCCAGCGTACCGCCAGGGTTCACAGATACGCAGTATTTT. Translation gives CASVPPGFTDTQYF.

This clone occurred once. The chain employs TRBV18 and TRBJ1-1; D remains unclear. Germline loops: CDR1 KGHSH, CDR2 LQKENI. Trimming shortened V by 2 bases and J by 7 bases, and 14 bases separated the two germline ends. The CDR3 covers 14 residues. CDR3 in amino acids: CASSPGPRDNEAFF. In DNA, the CDR3 is TGTGCCAGCTCACCAGGGCCAAGAGACAATGAAGCTTTCTTT.

The rearrangement joins TRBV6-5 to TRBJ1-1, with D possibly matching TRBD1 (6 bases). The germline V and J ends were trimmed by 6 bases and 5 bases, with 10 bases remaining between them. CDR3 length: 12 amino acids. Germline CDR1 reads MNHEY; CDR2 reads SVGAGI. This chain's CDR3 is CASRVQGTEAFF. CDR3 sequence (DNA): TGTGCCAGCAGAGTTCAGGGGACTGAAGCTTTCTTT.

The rearrangement links TRBV5-6 to TRBJ2-7, with 7 positions matching TRBD1. This CDR3 region has 13 residues. From germline, CDR1 is SGHDT and CDR2 YYEEEE. V gave up 4 bases and J gave up 7 bases; unmatched junction bases: 8. The CDR3 nucleotides read TGTGCCAGCAGCCCCGGACAGGTCTTGGAGCAGTACTTC. This codes for CASSPGQVLEQYF.

This clone was seen a few times. V and J are TRBV6-1 and TRBJ2-3; 9 bases line up with TRBD2. The CDR3 contains 18 residues. The V gene's germline CDR1 is MNHNS and CDR2 SASEGT. The J segment lost 5 bases and the V segment lost 2 bases, leaving 14 bases of the junction unmatched. The CDR3 region has the DNA TGTGCCAGCAGTGAACCCCCTGGGGGCGGGGGGGCCGTAGATACGCAGTATTTT. Its protein is CASSEPPGGGGAVDTQYF.

The chain links TRBV9 to TRBJ1-1; weak D call: TRBD1 (5 bases). Germline CDR1 and CDR2: SGDLS and YYNGEE. The germline V and J ends were trimmed by 4 bases and 2 bases, with 12 bases remaining between them. CDR3 length: 14 residues. This chain's CDR3 is CASSSQGLNTEAFF. CDR3 in DNA: TGTGCCAGCAGCTCCCAGGGTTTAAACACTGAAGCTTTCTTT.

This clone was recorded only once. The chain uses TRBV19 and TRBJ2-3, with 12 nucleotides matching TRBD2. The V gene end was trimmed by 4 bases and the J gene end by 5 bases; junction bases not matched to a gene: 7. Per germline, CDR1 LNHDA and CDR2 SQIVND (reference sequence). This CDR3 contains 16 residues. The CDR3 reads CASSSSSGGALDTQYF. The CDR3 nucleotides are TGTGCCAGTAGTAGCTCTAGCGGGGGGGCCTTAGATACGCAGTATTTT.

V usage is TRBV18 and J usage is TRBJ2-5; the match to TRBD1 covers 10 bases. Near its end, the DNA agrees better with TRBJ2-7, so the J call may be wrong. Germline lookup yields CDR1 KGHSH and CDR2 LQKENI. The length of the CDR3 is 16 residues. CDR3 bases: TGTGCCAGCTCACCGGCCGGGACAGGGGTCGGGTACGAGCAGTACTTC. This translates into CASSPAGTGVGYEQYF.

The V call is TRBV28, the J call TRBJ2-3, with a tentative D call TRBD2 (5 bases). Looked up from germline, CDR1 is MDHEN and CDR2 is SYDVKM. The CDR3 has 17 amino acids. Trimming left V 5 bases short and J 2 bases short, with 20 bases between. CDR3: CASSRRSFRLNTDTQYF. DNA of the CDR3: TGTGCCAGCAGTCGGAGGAGTTTTAGGTTGAACACAGATACGCAGTATTTT.

The V and J genes are TRBV2 and TRBJ1-2, with 8 bases matching TRBD1. The CDR3 has 14 residues. Germline-derived CDR1 and CDR2 are SNHLY and FYNNEI. The J segment lost 7 bases and the V segment lost 6 bases, leaving 10 bases of the junction unmatched. CDR3 protein: CASSGQGISFGYTF. Here the CDR3 DNA reads TGTGCCAGCAGCGGACAGGGAATTTCCTTTGGCTACACCTTC.

In this sample, this clone turned up once. The chain is built from TRBV9 and TRBJ1-1; TRBD1 is a possible D gene (5 bases). V was pared by 3 bases and J by 3 bases, with 18 bases between. The germline V gene encodes CDR1 SGDLS and CDR2 YYNGEE. The CDR3 consists of 16 residues. The DNA for the CDR3 is TGTGCCAGCAGCGCGCTAACAGGAGCAGCTCACACTGAAGCTTTCTTT. The encoded protein is CASSALTGAAHTEAFF.

This clone was observed a single time. The chain employs TRBV25-1 and TRBJ2-2; D is ambiguous. There are 12 residues in the CDR3. Trimming shortened V by 7 bases and J by 7 bases, and 10 bases separated the two germline ends. Germline V gene lookup returns CDR1 MGHDK and CDR2 SYGVNS. CDR3 in DNA: TGTGCCAGCAAACCTCCAGACGGGGAGCTGTTTTTT. Its protein is CASKPPDGELFF. The whole variable domain, filled in from reference TRBV25-1 and TRBJ2-2, reads EADIYQTPRYLVIGTGKKITLECSQTMGHDKMYWYQQDPGMELHLIHYSYGVNSTEKGDLSSESTVSRIRTEHFPLTLESARPSHTSQYLCASKPPDGELFFGEGSRLTVL.

The CDR3 DNA reads as TGTGCCAGCAACCCGCGACGGGACAGAAACAATGAGCAGTTCTTC. Encoded protein: CASNPRRDRNNEQFF. The J gene is TRBJ2-1, the V gene TRBV6-6; 7 bases line up with TRBD1. J gave up 5 bases and V 7 bases, and 11 bases lay outside the gene matches. This CDR3 spans 15 amino acids. Germline CDR1 is MNHNY and CDR2 is SVGAGI (reference sequence).

This sequence joins TRBV6-1 and TRBJ1-5, with D possibly TRBD1 on 5 matching bases. Germline values: CDR1 MNHNS, CDR2 SASEGT. This CDR3 is 13 amino acids long. Trimming stripped 10 bases from V and 1 base from J, with 11 bases between. In nucleotides, the CDR3 is TGTGCCATCCAGGGAGGGAGCAATCAGCCCCAGCATTTT. Protein: CAIQGGSNQPQHF.

DNA for the CDR3: TGTGCCTGGAGGGAAAGAGGCCTTTTCAACACCGGGGAGCTGTTTTTT. This gives the protein CAWRERGLFNTGELFF. The chain recombines TRBV30 with TRBJ2-2; D gene uncertain. The CDR3 is 16 amino acids. Between the trimmed V and J ends, which lost 3 bases and 2 bases, there was a span of 16 bases. Germline lookup yields CDR1 GTSNPN and CDR2 SVGIG (reference sequence).

The chain couples TRBV14 to TRBJ2-3; D unresolved. From germline, CDR1 is SGHDN and CDR2 FVKESK. This CDR3 is built from 11 residues. With 4 bases removed from V and 6 bases from J, the gap between germline ends came to 5 bases. The DNA of the CDR3 is TGTGCCAGCAGCCGTCATGATACGCAGTATTTT. Translating it yields CASSRHDTQYF.

The table lists this clone with a count of one. The J gene is TRBJ2-1, the V gene TRBV11-3; 9 positions agree with TRBD1. The V gene end was trimmed by 6 bases and the J gene end by 7 bases; junction bases not matched to a gene: 7. The germline gives CDR1 SGHNT, CDR2 YENEEA. The CDR3 is 14 amino acids. CDR3 bases: TGTGCCAGCAGGGACCGGACAGGGGTAAATGAGCAGTTCTTC. Translated, it gives CASRDRTGVNEQFF.

The V gene is TRBV6-1, the J gene TRBJ1-6; unclear D gene. This CDR3 contains 18 residues. The V end was cut by 3 bases, the J end by 5 bases, with 20 bases between. The V gene's germline CDR1 is MNHNS and CDR2 SASEGT. CDR3 residues: CASSDPRQDYGDNSPLHF. Written as DNA, the CDR3 is TGTGCCAGCAGTGACCCCCGGCAGGACTATGGAGATAATTCACCCCTCCACTTT.

The gene calls are TRBV19 and TRBJ2-7; tentatively, D is TRBD2 (6 bases). Trimming removed 2 bases from V and 5 bases from J, with 10 bases in between. The V gene's germline CDR1 is LNHDA and CDR2 SQIVND (reference sequence). The CDR3 has 13 residues. The CDR3, as DNA: TGTGCCAGTAGTATAATCGGAGGGGACGAGCAGTACTTC. Protein sequence: CASSIIGGDEQYF.

The V and J genes are TRBV6-5 and TRBJ2-5, with D perhaps TRBD1 (5 bases). Germline assignment: CDR1 MNHEY and CDR2 SVGAGI. The CDR3 totals 14 residues. V lost 0 bases, J lost 5 bases, and 10 bases lay in between. The CDR3 region is CASSYSGPKETQYF. The CDR3 nucleotides read TGTGCCAGCAGTTACTCGGGGCCTAAGGAGACCCAGTACTTC.

The chain uses TRBV29-1 and TRBJ2-7; D remains unclear. The CDR3 is 12 amino acids. The germline gives CDR1 SQVTM, CDR2 ANQGSEA. V was clipped by 1 base and J by 4 bases, with 8 bases between them. The CDR3 sequence: CSVEGPEYEQYF. For the CDR3, the DNA is TGCAGCGTTGAAGGCCCTGAGTACGAGCAGTACTTC.

J is TRBJ2-7 and V is TRBV5-5, with D unresolved. The CDR3 sequence is 12 residues long. V gave up 4 bases and J gave up 2 bases, with 7 bases separating them. CDR1 is SGHKS, CDR2 YYEKEE, per germline (reference sequence). The CDR3: CASSAVTYEQYF. The DNA for the CDR3 is TGTGCCAGCAGCGCAGTGACCTACGAGCAGTACTTC.